The 7 T cell receptor beta chains in this list originate from one sample, sequenced in a study of blood T cell repertoires in COVID-19. The data were produced by immunoSEQ multiplex PCR, yet TCRdb's version contains in-frame clones alone and is incomplete. This sample yields about 330,000 clones, of which over 75% are seen a single time; approximately 1% belongs to the top ten. Sequenced material: PBMCs or T cells enriched from blood (not recorded which). These receptors all come from a woman aged 25 to 39 who had recovered from COVID-19.

The J gene is TRBJ2-7, the V gene TRBV5-8, with TRBD1 identical over 8 bases. The CDR3 runs 14 residues. V lost 4 bases to trimming and J lost 3 bases; unmatched junction nucleotides: 6. CDR1 is SGHTS and CDR2 is YDEGEE in the germline V gene. CDR3 residues: CASSHRTGFYEQYF. CDR3 nucleotide sequence: TGTGCCAGCAGCCACCGGACAGGGTTCTACGAGCAGTACTTC.

The CDR3 protein is CSVDLGSGSYNEQFF. The CDR3 nucleotides read TGCAGCGTCGACCTGGGGAGTGGCTCCTACAATGAGCAGTTCTTC. The rearrangement links TRBV29-1 to TRBJ2-1; perhaps TRBD2 as D (5 bases). V was trimmed by 6 bases and J by 0 bases, leaving 15 bases between them. CDR1 is SQVTM, CDR2 ANQGSEA, per germline. The CDR3 has 15 amino acids.

V usage is TRBV30 and J usage is TRBJ1-2; D remains ambiguous. V lost 1 base and J 5 bases, leaving 11 bases between the germline ends. This CDR3 spans 13 amino acids. Germline-derived CDR1 and CDR2 are GTSNPN and SVGIG (reference sequence). CDR3 in DNA: TGTGCCTGGAGTGACGCGCGGTGGTATGGCTACACCTTC. Translating it yields CAWSDARWYGYTF.

The chain couples TRBV15 to TRBJ2-5, with a tentative D call TRBD1 (6 bases). The CDR3 has 12 residues. In germline, CDR1 is LNHNV, CDR2 YYDKDF (reference sequence). Trimming left V 8 bases short and J 3 bases short, with 10 bases between. The CDR3 here is CATGQKEETQYF. The CDR3, as DNA: TGTGCCACCGGACAGAAGGAAGAGACCCAGTACTTC.

This clone has just one count. The chain combines TRBV5-1 with TRBJ1-3; possibly TRBD1 for D (5 bases). Germline assignment: CDR1 SGHRS and CDR2 YFSETQ. V was trimmed by 2 bases and J by 1 base, leaving 16 bases between them. This CDR3 region has 17 residues. CDR3 sequence reads: CASSFGGGAGSGNTIYF. CDR3 bases: TGCGCCAGCAGCTTCGGTGGAGGGGCAGGTTCTGGAAACACCATATATTTT.

J is TRBJ2-7 and V is TRBV28; D call uncertain. This CDR3 contains 19 residues. V lost 5 bases and J lost 1, with 27 bases in between. Per germline, CDR1 MDHEN and CDR2 SYDVKM. This CDR3 is CASSRISGMAGFGSYEQYF. The CDR3 bases are TGTGCCAGCAGTCGCATCTCCGGCATGGCCGGGTTTGGATCCTACGAGCAGTACTTC.

This rearrangement joins TRBV5-1 to TRBJ2-5, with a tentative D call TRBD1 (6 bases). The CDR3 spans 14 residues. Germline CDR1 SGHRS, CDR2 YFSETQ. Between the trimmed V and J ends, which lost 4 bases and 1 base, there was a span of 11 bases. CDR3 loop: CASSTGTTQETQYF. The CDR3 DNA is TGCGCCAGCAGCACCGGGACAACCCAAGAGACCCAGTACTTC. The whole variable domain, remainder taken from reference TRBV5-1 and TRBJ2-5, is KAGVTQTPRYLIKTRGQQVTLSCSPISGHRSVSWYQQTPGQGLQFLFEYFSETQRNKGNFPGRFSGRQFSNSRSEMNVSTLELGDSALYLCASSTGTTQETQYFGPGTRLLVL.